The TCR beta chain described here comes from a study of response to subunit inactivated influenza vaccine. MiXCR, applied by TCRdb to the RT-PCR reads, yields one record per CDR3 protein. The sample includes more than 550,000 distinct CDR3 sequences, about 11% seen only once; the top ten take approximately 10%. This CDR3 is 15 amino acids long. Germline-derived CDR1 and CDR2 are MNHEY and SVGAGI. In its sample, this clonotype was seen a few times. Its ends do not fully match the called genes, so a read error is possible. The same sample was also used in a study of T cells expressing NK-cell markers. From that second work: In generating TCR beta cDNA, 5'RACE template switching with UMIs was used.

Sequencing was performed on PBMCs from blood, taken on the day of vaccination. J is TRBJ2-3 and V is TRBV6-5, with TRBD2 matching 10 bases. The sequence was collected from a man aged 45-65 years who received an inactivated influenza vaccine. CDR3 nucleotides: TGTGCCAGCAGTCACTCCGGGACTAGCGCAGATACGCAGTATTTT. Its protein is CASSHSGTSADTQYF.